These T cell receptor beta chains were read from a single sample in a study of tumor-infiltrating lymphocytes in primary liver carcinoma. TCRdb recomputed calls from the multiplex PCR reads with MiXCR, one row per CDR3 protein. The profile shows around 330,000 distinct CDR3 sequences, more than 55% of them singletons. The sequencing input was peripheral blood. Every receptor here comes from a middle-aged man with primary liver carcinoma and hepatitis B virus infection. The CDR3 runs from the conserved cysteine through the conserved F or W. Fields, in order: J gene, V gene, D gene, clone size, CDR3 length, CDR3 DNA, CDR3 protein. A D gene is named only where the DNA matches it firmly. Rows may omit the clone size; those that give it use once, few, many or a size class.

TRBJ2-2 TRBV11-3 . . 13 TGTGCCAGCAACTTAGCCGAAACCGGGGGGCTGTTTTTT CASNLAETGGLFF
TRBJ2-3 TRBV6-2/TRBV6-3 TRBD1 few 19 TGTGCCAGCAGTTACTCAAGGGACAGGACGTGGTCGGGATCGATTTTTCTGTATTTT CASSYSRDRTWSGSIFLYF
TRBJ2-1 TRBV6-6 TRBD2 many 15 TGTGCCAGCAGTTACGCTAGCGGGAGTTACAATGAGCAGTTCTTC CASSYASGSYNEQFF
TRBJ1-1 TRBV5-1 . . 14 TGCGCCAGCAGCTTTGGAGGGCATAGGACTGAAGCTTTCTTT CASSFGGHRTEAFF
TRBJ2-2 TRBV5-1 . few 16 TGCGCCAGCAGCTGGAATGGGGGCAGGAACACCGGGGAGCTGTTTTTT CASSWNGGRNTGELFF
TRBJ2-1 TRBV11-3 . many 13 TGTGCCAGCAGCGAAACGGGAGAGGGTGAGCAGTTCTTC CASSETGEGEQFF
TRBJ2-5 TRBV6-2/TRBV6-3 . . 13 TGTGCCAGCACCTGGCAGGGAAAAGAGACCCAGTACTTC CASTWQGKETQYF
TRBJ2-1 TRBV12-3/TRBV12-4 . . 15 TGTGCCAGCAGTTTAGGGCAGGGGTCCTACAATAAGCAGTTCTTC CASSLGQGSYNKQFF
TRBJ2-7 TRBV6-1 . many 13 TGTGCCAGCAGTGAAGAAGGATTCTACGAGCAGTACTTC CASSEEGFYEQYF
TRBJ2-1 TRBV4-2 . once 15 TGTGCCAGCAGCCAAGTGGGGATTACCCCCGGTGAGCAGTTCTTC CASSQVGITPGEQFF
TRBJ1-1 TRBV6-2/TRBV6-3 . many 13 TGTGCCAGCACCGCCGTTTGGGGCACTGAAGCTTTCTTT CASTAVWGTEAFF
TRBJ2-2 TRBV2 . . 15 TGTGCCAGCAGCCCGACAGTCTCGAACACCGGGGAGCTGTTTTTT CASSPTVSNTGELFF
TRBJ2-1 TRBV6-4 TRBD2 few 15 TGTGCCAGCAGTGGGACTAGCGGGTCCTACAATGAGCAGTTCTTC CASSGTSGSYNEQFF
TRBJ2-7 TRBV28 TRBD2 . 18 TGTGCCGGCAGTCAACGACCCGTGCTAGCGGGAAGGTCCTATGAGCAGTACTTC CAGSQRPVLAGRSYEQYF
TRBJ2-6 TRBV29-1 . many 14 TGCAGCGTTGTGGAGGCCGCTGGGGCCAACGTCCTGACTTTC CSVVEAAGANVLTF
TRBJ2-7 TRBV11-1 . . 15 TGTGCCAGCAGCTCATCCCGGGACTCCTCCTACGAGCAGTTGTTC CASSSSRDSSYEQLF
TRBJ2-1 TRBV6-1 . . 13 TGTGCCAGCACAACAGGGCTACGGAATGAGCAGTTCTTC CASTTGLRNEQFF
TRBJ2-7 TRBV10-3 TRBD1 . 13 TGTACCACCCGGGACAGCCAAGCCTACGAACAGTACTTC CTTRDSQAYEQYF
TRBJ2-1 TRBV4-1 TRBD2 many 15 TGCGCCAGCAGCTCAAAAGAGGGAGGGGACAATGAGCAGTTCTTC CASSSKEGGDNEQFF
TRBJ1-2 TRBV6-2/TRBV6-3 . few 13 TGTGCCAGCAGTTACCACGAAGACTATGGCTACACCTTC CASSYHEDYGYTF
TRBJ1-1 TRBV6-2/TRBV6-3 . . 15 TGTGCCAGCAGCAGGGGCGACCTGGACTACACTGAAGCTTTCTTT CASSRGDLDYTEAFF
TRBJ2-1 TRBV29-1 TRBD2 many 12 TGCAGCGCCCCCAGCGGGAGATATGAGCAGTTCTTC CSAPSGRYEQFF
TRBJ2-1 TRBV5-1 TRBD2 . 17 TGCGCCAGCAGCTCCAATCCGAGACTAGCGGGAGGCAATGAGCAGTTCTTC CASSSNPRLAGGNEQFF
TRBJ2-3 TRBV5-6 . many 12 TGTGCCAGCAGCCCCGGGTGGGATACGCAGTATTTT CASSPGWDTQYF
TRBJ2-2 TRBV5-1 . . 16 TGCGCCAGCAGCCCGGGGCAGGGGTCCCACACCGGGGAGCTGTTTTTT CASSPGQGSHTGELFF
TRBJ1-3 TRBV20-1 . . 14 TGCAGTGCTAGAGTGTCCGGTTCTGGAAACACCATATATTTT CSARVSGSGNTIYF
TRBJ2-7 TRBV11-3 . . 18 TGTGTCAGCAGCTCCCCCCCCCGGTGGGACAAATGTCTCTACGAGCAATACTTC CVSSSPPRWDKCLYEQYF
TRBJ1-2 TRBV28 . . 14 TGTGCCAGCAGCCTTCTGGGGCAGAGCTATGGCTACACCTTC CASSLLGQSYGYTF
TRBJ2-7 TRBV12-3/TRBV12-4 . once 14 TGTGCCAGCAGTGCTTCCTGGACTGAATACGAGCAGTACTTC CASSASWTEYEQYF
TRBJ2-5 TRBV5-6 . . 17 TGTGCCAGCAGCTTCTTTTCAGGGCGCTCCATTCAAGAGACCCAGTACTTC CASSFFSGRSIQETQYF
TRBJ2-4 TRBV5-4 . . 15 TGTGCCAGCAGCTTGGAGGTGAACCCCAGAAACATTCAGTACTTC CASSLEVNPRNIQYF
TRBJ1-5 TRBV19 . few 15 TGTGCCAGTAGTACTGGGGCAGGAGGCGGACAGCCCCAGCATTTT CASSTGAGGGQPQHF
TRBJ2-7 TRBV28 . . 14 TGTGCCAGCAGTCTCCCCAGGGGAAAGGTAGAGCAGTATTTC CASSLPRGKVEQYF
TRBJ2-2 TRBV6-5 . . 12 TGTGTCAGCAGACCATCCACCGGGGAGCTCTTTTTT CVSRPSTGELFF